This T cell receptor beta chain originates from a study of cytomegalovirus exposure and HLA in healthy donors. As for the study in general: An earlier analysis identified 110 million or so unique TCR beta sequences in about 179 million T cells.

When sampled, the donors appeared nominally healthy, though they likely had unrecorded immune exposures. This CDR3 is 12 amino acids long. Trimming shortened V by 4 bases and J by 8 bases, and 11 bases separated the two germline ends. Germline V gene data show CDR1 as WSHSY and CDR2 as SAAADI. The PCR made use of 60 Vbeta and 13 Jbeta primers. Some clones are missing from TCRdb's copy, which holds only in-frame ones; the method was immunoSEQ multiplex PCR. The sample has 100,000 to 150,000 clones, roughly 74% seen once; the top ten hold roughly 4%. Source material: PBMCs. The receptor was isolated from a woman aged 45-65 years in good health and CMV-seropositive. The rearrangement uses TRBV10-2 and TRBJ1-1, with no clear D. The CDR3 DNA reads as TGCGCCAGCAGTGTGAAGCAGGCCGAAGCTTTCTTT. Its protein is CASSVKQAEAFF.